The 29 T cell receptor beta chains given below trace back to one sample, sequenced in a study of T cells in Graves' hyperthyroidism and ophthalmopathy. TCR beta CDR3 regions were amplified from RNA. The HTBI set primed first-round TCR CDR3 RT-PCR. TCRdb reprocessed the multiplex PCR reads with MiXCR, giving one entry per CDR3 protein. The table records hundreds of thousands of distinct CDR3 sequences, 11% to 15% of them present only once. The sequencing sample was made of blood. The receptors were sampled from a man between 50 and 59 years old with Graves' ophthalmopathy.

In this sample, this clonotype turned up a few times. The chain is built from TRBV20-1 and TRBJ1-2; no clear D. The germline CDR1 and CDR2 sequences are DFQATT and SNEGSKA (reference sequence). The CDR3 has 12 residues. Deletions cut 3 bases from V and 0 bases from J, with 5 bases between. The CDR3 nucleotides read TGCAGTGCTAGCGAGCCTAACTATGGCTACACCTTC. Protein sequence: CSASEPNYGYTF.

This clonotype was seen at least ten times. The DNA for the CDR3 is TGCGCCAGCAGCTTTGACAGCACCGGCAATCAGCCCCAGCATTTT. It encodes CASSFDSTGNQPQHF. V is TRBV5-1 and J is TRBJ1-5, with D perhaps matching TRBD1 (5 bases). Deletions cut 2 bases from V and 2 bases from J, with 11 bases between. Germline V gene lookup returns CDR1 SGHRS and CDR2 YFSETQ. The CDR3 runs 15 residues. Supplemented by reference TRBV5-1 and TRBJ1-5, the full variable domain reads KAGVTQTPRYLIKTRGQQVTLSCSPISGHRSVSWYQQTPGQGLQFLFEYFSETQRNKGNFPGRFSGRQFSNSRSEMNVSTLELGDSALYLCASSFDSTGNQPQHFGDGTRLSIL.

This clonotype was recorded at least ten times. V gene TRBV28 combines with J gene TRBJ1-1; D call uncertain. This CDR3 has 11 residues. Germline CDR1 reads MDHEN; CDR2 reads SYDVKM. Trimming left V 1 base short and J 3 bases short, with 0 bases between. CDR3: CASSLYTEAFF. The CDR3 coding sequence is TGTGCCAGCAGTTTATACACTGAAGCTTTCTTT.

The J gene is TRBJ2-7, the V gene TRBV29-1; D is perhaps TRBD2 (6 bases). Between the trimmed V and J ends, which lost 7 bases and 1 base, there was a span of 11 bases. The germline V gene encodes CDR1 SQVTM and CDR2 ANQGSEA. This CDR3 has 12 residues. The CDR3 region is CSARGGSYEQYF. The CDR3 DNA reads TGCAGCGCCCGTGGGGGGTCCTACGAGCAGTACTTC.

With respect to this clonotype: Being one base from a much bigger clone, this may be a read error. V usage is TRBV11-2 and J usage is TRBJ2-7, with 12 bases lining up with TRBD2. The CDR3 contains 16 residues. The germline CDR1 and CDR2 sequences are SGHAT and FQNNGV. CDR3 DNA: TGTACCAGCAGCTTAGCCGGGACTAGCGGGCCGTACGAGCAGTACTTC. Residues: CTSSLAGTSGPYEQYF. Drawing the rest from reference TRBV11-2 and TRBJ2-7, the complete variable domain is EAGVAQSPRYKIIEKRQSVAFWCNPISGHATLYWYQQILGQGPKLLIQFQNNGVVDDSQLPKDRFSAERLKGVDSTLKIQPAKLEDSAVYLCTSSLAGTSGPYEQYFGPGTRLTVT.

In its sample, this clonotype was seen a few times. The chain is built from TRBV6-1 and TRBJ2-3, with 7 bases that match TRBD2. The CDR3 covers 15 residues. The ends lost 4 bases at V and 2 bases at J; junction bases unmatched: 6. CDR1 is MNHNS and CDR2 is SASEGT in the germline V gene. For the CDR3, the DNA is TGTGCCAGCAGTGCTCTAGCGGAGCTCACAGATACGCAGTATTTT. It is translated as CASSALAELTDTQYF.

The gene calls are TRBV25-1 and TRBJ2-7; 9 bases map to TRBD1. After removal of 6 bases from V and 4 bases from J, the junction contained 4 bases not matched to a gene. Per the germline V gene, CDR1 is MGHDK and CDR2 is SYGVNS. CDR3 length: 13 amino acids. CDR3 sequence (DNA): TGTGCCAGCAGCGGGACAGGGAAGTACGAGCAGTACTTC. Translated, it gives CASSGTGKYEQYF.

The V gene is TRBV29-1, the J gene TRBJ1-1; the D is unclear. CDR1 is SQVTM, CDR2 ANQGSEA, per germline. Trimming shortened V by 3 bases and J by 4 bases, and 18 bases separated the two germline ends. This CDR3 has 15 amino acids. The DNA for the CDR3 is TGCAGCGTTGAGCTGGGCTTGACTGAAGCCACTGAAGCTTTCTTT. It specifies CSVELGLTEATEAFF.

The sample holds a few counts of this clonotype. The rearrangement uses TRBV24-1 and TRBJ2-3, with 8 positions matching TRBD1. Germline lookup yields CDR1 KGHDR and CDR2 SFDVKD. V was pared by 5 bases and J by 5 bases, with 14 bases of the junction left unmatched. The length of the CDR3 is 17 residues. The CDR3 DNA sequence: TGTGCCACCAGTGGAGGCCGTAGCAGGGGGCGAAGAGATACGCAGTATTTT. Translated, it gives CATSGGRSRGRRDTQYF.

This chain joins TRBV20-1 and TRBJ2-2; D possibly corresponds to TRBD1 (6 bases). The CDR3 has 16 amino acids. Germline CDR1 reads DFQATT; CDR2 reads SNEGSKA (reference sequence). The V and J ends lost 2 bases and 0 bases respectively, with 13 bases between them. This chain's CDR3 is CSARHLRTANTGELFF. CDR3 DNA: TGCAGTGCTAGACACCTACGGACAGCGAACACCGGGGAGCTGTTTTTT.

This clonotype was counted at least ten times. The chain combines TRBV3-1 with TRBJ2-1, with 8 bases aligning to TRBD2. CDR1 is LGHDT and CDR2 is YNNKEL in the germline V gene (reference sequence). V was pared by 1 base and J by 14 bases, with 4 bases of the junction left unmatched. The CDR3 sequence is 12 residues long. The CDR3: CASSQAGGPKFF. CDR3 in DNA: TGTGCCAGCAGCCAAGCGGGAGGGCCTAAGTTCTTC.

This clonotype has a handful of counts. The chain has TRBV14 and TRBJ2-5; D gene uncertain. Looked up from germline, CDR1 is SGHDN and CDR2 is FVKESK. Trimming stripped 0 bases from V and 4 bases from J, with 12 bases between. The CDR3 loop spans 15 amino acids. CDR3 sequence: CASSQDRVSRETQYF. The DNA of the CDR3 is TGTGCCAGCAGCCAAGATAGGGTCAGTAGAGAGACCCAGTACTTC.

This clonotype came up a few times. The rearrangement joins TRBV15 to TRBJ2-1, with 9 bases fitting TRBD2. V dropped 6 bases and J dropped 5; count of bases not matched to a gene: 5. This CDR3 spans 14 amino acids. CDR1 is LNHNV, CDR2 YYDKDF, per germline (reference sequence). The DNA for the CDR3 is TGTGCCACCAGGGAGGTAGCGGGAGACAATGAGCAGTTCTTC. Protein: CATREVAGDNEQFF.

This chain joins TRBV19 and TRBJ1-5; TRBD1 aligns across 7 bases. In germline, CDR1 is LNHDA, CDR2 SQIVND (reference sequence). The CDR3 is 15 residues long. After removal of 3 bases from V and 4 bases from J, the junction contained 6 bases not matched to a gene. Written as DNA, the CDR3 is TGTGCCAGTAGTATTTACAGGGGAGATAATCAGCCCCAGCATTTT. Translation: CASSIYRGDNQPQHF. The complete variable domain, with remaining parts taken from reference TRBV19 and TRBJ1-5, reads DGGITQSPKYLFRKEGQNVTLSCEQNLNHDAMYWYRQDPGQGLRLIYYSQIVNDFQKGDIAEGYSVSREKKESFPLTVTSAQKNPTAFYLCASSIYRGDNQPQHFGDGTRLSIL.

At least ten counts were recorded for this clonotype. The chain couples TRBV15 to TRBJ2-7; 10 bases map to TRBD2. The CDR3 is made up of 18 amino acids. V trimming: 1 base; J trimming: 5 bases; junction bases outside the gene matches: 14. CDR1 and CDR2 (germline): LNHNV, YYDKDF (reference sequence). This CDR3 reads CATSRVSLAGVLSNEQYF. For the CDR3, the DNA is TGTGCCACCAGCAGAGTTAGCCTAGCGGGAGTCTTGTCTAACGAGCAGTACTTC.

The sample holds many counts of this clonotype. The chain employs TRBV12-5 and TRBJ1-5; D not certain. The germline gives CDR1 LGHNT, CDR2 FRNRAP. The CDR3 covers 14 residues. V was trimmed by 7 bases and J by 2 bases, leaving 12 bases between them. This CDR3 reads CASVQVGGNQPQHF. Written as DNA, the CDR3 is TGTGCTAGTGTGCAAGTTGGGGGCAATCAGCCCCAGCATTTT.

This clonotype was counted ten times or more. The chain recombines TRBV5-1 with TRBJ2-7; TRBD1 matches at 9 bases. This CDR3 contains 14 residues. Unmatched junction bases numbered 6, after V lost 3 bases and J lost 5 bases. CDR1 SGHRS and CDR2 YFSETQ come from the germline V gene. This CDR3 reads CASSWGTGRDEQYF. The CDR3 DNA sequence: TGCGCCAGCAGCTGGGGGACAGGGCGGGACGAGCAGTACTTC.

This clonotype was found a few times. Here the CDR3 reads CASSPSPSYMDTQYF. The CDR3 nucleotides are TGTGCCAGCAGTCCTAGTCCATCGTATATGGACACTCAGTACTTC. The rearrangement links TRBV27 to TRBJ2-4; D is perhaps TRBD1 (5 bases). The CDR3 is 15 amino acids. Per germline, CDR1 MNHEY and CDR2 SMNVEV (reference sequence). Trimming removed 5 bases at V and 12 bases at J, with 23 bases between.

The chain couples TRBV25-1 to TRBJ2-1, with 9 bases aligning to TRBD1. The CDR3 extends over 15 amino acids. V shed 3 bases, J shed 8 bases, and the junction held 8 bases outside the gene matches. Germline CDR1 reads MGHDK; CDR2 reads SYGVNS. The CDR3 spells CASSDFGDRVDEQFF. CDR3 nucleotides: TGTGCCAGCAGTGATTTTGGGGACAGGGTCGATGAGCAGTTCTTC.

This clonotype was picked up a small number of times. This chain uses TRBV30 with TRBJ2-1; 8 bases align to TRBD2. Germline loops: CDR1 GTSNPN, CDR2 SVGIG (reference sequence). This CDR3 is 13 amino acids long. Trimming removed 4 bases from V and 2 bases from J; junction bases left unmatched: 1. The CDR3 bases are TGTGCCTGGAAGGGACTAGCCTACAATGAGCAGTTCTTC. Translation gives CAWKGLAYNEQFF.

This clonotype has just a few counts. The chain combines TRBV6-1 with TRBJ2-2; 9 nucleotides agree with TRBD2. Unmatched junction bases numbered 10, after V lost 6 bases and J lost 5 bases. The germline CDR1 and CDR2 sequences are MNHNS and SASEGT. The CDR3 is 16 amino acids. The CDR3 DNA sequence: TGTGCCAGCAGGAGACTAGCGGCTAGGAGGACCGGGGAGCTGTTTTTT. It specifies CASRRLAARRTGELFF.

This clonotype appeared many times. The CDR3 region has the DNA TGTGCCAGCAGCCCCAAAACTAGCGCCGACTACAATGAGCAGTTCTTC. Its translation: CASSPKTSADYNEQFF. The chain recombines TRBV5-8 with TRBJ2-1, with TRBD2 matching 7 bases. Trimming at V came to 4 bases and at J to 3 bases, leaving 10 bases not matched to a gene. Germline V lookup: CDR1 SGHTS, CDR2 YDEGEE. CDR3 size: 16 residues.

The chain joins TRBV12-3 or TRBV12-4 to TRBJ2-3; possible D gene TRBD2, 6 bases. Trimming removed 5 bases from V and 1 base from J, with 13 bases in between. This CDR3 has 15 residues. The CDR3, as DNA: TGTGCCAGCAGTCCGCCCGGGACTGGCACAGATACGCAGTATTTT. Protein: CASSPPGTGTDTQYF.

The chain carries TRBV7-8 and TRBJ1-2; possible D gene TRBD1, 6 bases. The CDR3 is 14 residues long. The germline gives CDR1 SGHVS, CDR2 FQNEAQ. Trimming took 4 bases from V and 6 from J, leaving 15 bases between them. CDR3 nucleotides: TGTGCCAGCAGCTCACAGGGAAAAAGTGATGGCTACACCTTC. Translated: CASSSQGKSDGYTF.

This clonotype occurred many times. The chain links TRBV7-9 to TRBJ2-7, with 7 bases identical to TRBD1. V lost 5 bases, J lost 6 bases, and 10 bases stayed unmatched. This CDR3 is built from 14 residues. Germline V gives CDR1 SEHNR, CDR2 FQNEAQ (reference sequence). The CDR3 protein is CASSPPTGRSEQYF. CDR3 in DNA: TGTGCCAGCAGCCCTCCGACAGGGAGATCCGAGCAGTACTTC.

In regard to this clonotype: A read error may account for a junction end that differs from germline. J is TRBJ2-7 and V is TRBV27; 11 bases are shared with TRBD1. CDR3 length: 14 residues. Germline lookup yields CDR1 MNHEY and CDR2 SMNVEV (reference sequence). Here the CDR3 DNA reads TGTTCCAGCAGTTTGGACAGGGGGCTCTACGAGCAGTACTTC. Protein product: CSSSLDRGLYEQYF.

This clonotype was observed a few times. The chain couples TRBV3-1 to TRBJ2-7; weak D call: TRBD2 (6 bases). The CDR3 extends over 15 amino acids. CDR1 is LGHDT and CDR2 is YNNKEL in the germline V gene (reference sequence). V gave up 4 bases and J gave up 2 bases, with 15 bases separating them. The CDR3 loop reads CASSPGVSGTYEQYF. Here the CDR3 DNA reads TGTGCCAGCAGCCCCGGGGTTAGCGGCACCTACGAGCAGTACTTC.

This clonotype was counted many times. This chain joins TRBV3-1 and TRBJ2-2; no clear D. V was shortened by 4 bases and J by 4 bases, with 13 bases between the two germline ends. The CDR3 runs 15 residues. Germline V CDR1 and CDR2: LGHDT, YNNKEL (reference sequence). The CDR3 DNA reads TGTGCCAGCAGCCCGGTGGTGGCGACCACCGGGGAGCTGTTTTTT. Translating it yields CASSPVVATTGELFF. The full variable domain, its missing parts supplied by reference TRBV3-1 and TRBJ2-2, is DTAVSQTPKYLVTQMGNDKSIKCEQNLGHDTMYWYKQDSKKFLKIMFSYNNKELIINETVPNRFSPKSPDKAHLNLHINSLELGDSAVYFCASSPVVATTGELFFGEGSRLTVL.

The CDR3 is CASSQRAGAGGQYF. Here the CDR3 DNA reads TGTGCCAGCAGCCAAAGAGCGGGGGCGGGAGGGCAGTACTTC. The chain recombines TRBV3-1 with TRBJ2-7; TRBD2 matches at 8 bases. V was clipped by 2 bases and J by 9 bases; unmatched bases: 9. Germline V gene sequence: CDR1 LGHDT, CDR2 YNNKEL (reference sequence). The CDR3 has 14 amino acids.